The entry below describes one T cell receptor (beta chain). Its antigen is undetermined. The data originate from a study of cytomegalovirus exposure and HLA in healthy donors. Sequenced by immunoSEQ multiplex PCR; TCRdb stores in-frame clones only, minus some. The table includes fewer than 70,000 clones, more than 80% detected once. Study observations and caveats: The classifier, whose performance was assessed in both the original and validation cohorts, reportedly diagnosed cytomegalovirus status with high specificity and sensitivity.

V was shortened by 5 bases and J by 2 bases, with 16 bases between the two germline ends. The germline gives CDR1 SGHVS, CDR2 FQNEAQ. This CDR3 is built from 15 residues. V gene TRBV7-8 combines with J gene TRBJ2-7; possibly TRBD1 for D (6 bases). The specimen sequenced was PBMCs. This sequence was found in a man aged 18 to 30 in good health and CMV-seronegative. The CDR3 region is CASSGPTGNPYEQYF. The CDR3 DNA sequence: TGTGCCAGCAGCGGCCCAACAGGGAACCCCTACGAGCAGTACTTC.